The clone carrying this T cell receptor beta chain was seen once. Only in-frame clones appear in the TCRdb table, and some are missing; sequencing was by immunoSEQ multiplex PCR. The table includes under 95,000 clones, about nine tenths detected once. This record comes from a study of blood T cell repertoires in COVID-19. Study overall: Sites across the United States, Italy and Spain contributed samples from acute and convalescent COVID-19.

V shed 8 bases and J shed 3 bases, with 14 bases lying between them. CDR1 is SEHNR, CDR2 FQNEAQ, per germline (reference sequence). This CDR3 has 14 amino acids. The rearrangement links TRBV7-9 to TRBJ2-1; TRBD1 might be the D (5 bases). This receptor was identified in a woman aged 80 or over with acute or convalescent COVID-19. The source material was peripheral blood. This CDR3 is CASQPLTGYNEQFF. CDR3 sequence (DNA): TGTGCCAGCCAGCCGCTTACAGGCTACAATGAGCAGTTCTTC.